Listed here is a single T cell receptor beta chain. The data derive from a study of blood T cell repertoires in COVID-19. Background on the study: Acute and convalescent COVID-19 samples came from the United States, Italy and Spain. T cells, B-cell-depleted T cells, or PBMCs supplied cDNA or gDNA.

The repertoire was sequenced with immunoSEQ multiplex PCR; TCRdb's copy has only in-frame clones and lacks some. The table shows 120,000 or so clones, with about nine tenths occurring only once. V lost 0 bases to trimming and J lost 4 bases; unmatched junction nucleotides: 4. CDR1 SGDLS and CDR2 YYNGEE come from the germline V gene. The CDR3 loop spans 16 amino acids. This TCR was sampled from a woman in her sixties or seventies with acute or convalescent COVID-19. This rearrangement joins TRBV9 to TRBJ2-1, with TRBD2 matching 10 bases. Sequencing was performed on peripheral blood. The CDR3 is CASSVGSSGGYNEQFF. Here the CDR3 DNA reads TGTGCCAGCAGCGTAGGTTCTAGCGGGGGATACAATGAGCAGTTCTTC.